This TCR beta chain was profiled in a study of PD-1 blockade in classical Hodgkin lymphoma. Overall study: Intravenous nivolumab at 3 mg/kg was given to patients every 2 weeks. Overall study findings and caveats: What drove the repertoire differences, possibly disease activity or prior therapy, has not been defined. Patients with a complete response exhibited baseline diversity comparable to newly diagnosed patients.

Points on this clone: The antigen is unknown.

Exposure to brentuximab vedotin varied, and each patient had relapsed following autologous stem cell transplantation. Data came from immunoSEQ multiplex PCR; TCRdb stores just in-frame clones and leaves some out. The top ten hold 11% of the sample, which has about 50,000 clones, approximately 70% seen once. Sequences were derived from peripheral blood mononuclear cells (PBMCs), sampled at baseline. This sequence was found in a human donor with classical Hodgkin lymphoma.

The CDR3 region is CASGGLGDEQFF. The CDR3 bases are TGTGCTAGTGGGGGACTAGGGGATGAGCAGTTCTTC. The genes are TRBV12-5 and TRBJ2-1; TRBD2 aligns across 8 bases. Germline trimming cut 6 bases from V and 8 bases from J; bases unmatched to any gene: 3. The CDR3 totals 12 residues. The germline V gene has CDR1 LGHNT and CDR2 FRNRAP.